This T cell receptor beta chain was identified during a study of CXCR3-negative and CXCR3-positive naive CD8 T cells. 5' RACE with UMI labels generated the TRB cDNA libraries. TCRdb reprocessed the 5' RACE reads, with one entry per CDR3 protein and no DNA. The table gives some 130,000 distinct CDR3 sequences; the top ten clones make up 0.45% to 0.55% of it. The CDR3 consists of 16 residues. Germline loops: CDR1 SGHAT, CDR2 FQNNGV. This sequence originates from a human donor in good health. Some clones in this sample may be carry-over from other donors' samples. The chain links TRBV11-2 to TRBJ2-5; the D call from TCRdb, TRBD1, cannot be confirmed without DNA. Sequences were obtained from naive CXCR3- CD8+ T cells from blood. Subset denoted: CD45RO-CCR7+CD27+CD95- naive CD8+ T cells lacking CXCR3 (TNR3-). The CDR3 reads CASSPFPYGAGETQYF.